This record looks at one T cell receptor beta chain sequence and its context. This entry comes from a study of blood T cell repertoires in COVID-19. The repertoire was sequenced with immunoSEQ multiplex PCR; TCRdb's copy has only in-frame clones and lacks some. Among 95,000 or so clones listed, more than 65% were seen once. The receptor was derived from an elderly man with active or convalescent COVID-19. Sequenced sample: peripheral blood.

CDR3 in DNA: TGTGCCAGCAGTGACCGGGGTACCACTGAAGCTTTCTTT. It translates to CASSDRGTTEAFF. V usage is TRBV2 and J usage is TRBJ1-1; D not resolved. CDR3 length: 13 residues. The V end lost 3 bases, the J end lost 4 bases, and 9 bases lay between the germline ends. Germline CDR1 and CDR2: SNHLY and FYNNEI. Drawing the rest from reference TRBV2 and TRBJ1-1, the complete variable domain is EPEVTQTPSHQVTQMGQEVILRCVPISNHLYFYWYRQILGQKVEFLVSFYNNEISEKSEIFDDQFSVERPDGSNFTLKIRSTKLEDSAMYFCASSDRGTTEAFFGQGTRLTVV.